This T cell receptor beta chain stems from a study of T cell changes during pregnancy in multiple sclerosis. Germline V CDR1 and CDR2: LNHDA, SQIVND (reference sequence). CDR3 length equals 17 residues. Trimming shortened V by 5 bases and J by 7 bases, and 26 bases separated the two germline ends. Repertoires were generated with immunoSEQ multiplex PCR, while TCRdb's copy carries only in-frame clones and drops some. Of 39,000 or so clones in the sample, roughly 90% were seen once. Here the sequenced sample was CD8+ T cells from peripheral blood mononuclear cells, taken before pregnancy. This chain connects TRBV19 to TRBJ2-5; a possible D gene is TRBD1 (6 bases). The clonotype comes from a female donor with multiple sclerosis, enrolled in a pregnancy study. The CDR3: CASSQGSLDGPIGTQYF. CDR3 coding DNA: TGTGCCAGTAGTCAGGGGTCCCTGGACGGACCCATTGGGACCCAGTACTTC.